These 24 T cell receptor beta chains originate from one sample sequenced in a study of T cell changes during pregnancy in multiple sclerosis. Profiled with immunoSEQ multiplex PCR; TCRdb holds only in-frame clones, not every one. The table includes around 56,000 clones, about nine tenths detected once. This specimen consisted of peripheral blood, obtained in the first trimester of pregnancy. Receptor source: a female donor in good health, enrolled as a control in a pregnancy study.

V usage is TRBV6-6 and J usage is TRBJ2-1; 9 bases fit TRBD1. CDR3 length: 15 residues. Per germline, CDR1 MNHNY and CDR2 SVGAGI (reference sequence). J was trimmed by 8 bases and V by 2 bases; bases with no gene match: 7. CDR3 in amino acids: CASSYVGQGPDEQFF. The CDR3 DNA is TGTGCCAGCAGTTACGTGGGACAGGGACCAGATGAGCAGTTCTTC.

This chain links TRBV5-1 with TRBJ1-1; D is unresolved. V dropped 4 bases and J dropped 3 bases, with 10 bases sitting between them. Germline CDR1 and CDR2: SGHRS and YFSETQ. This CDR3 is 13 amino acids long. The CDR3 protein is CASSRKEDTEAFF. The CDR3 DNA follows: TGCGCCAGCAGCCGGAAGGAGGACACTGAAGCTTTCTTT.

The chain combines TRBV7-2 with TRBJ1-5; tentative D call: TRBD1 (5 bases). The CDR3 has 16 residues. Per germline, CDR1 SGHTA and CDR2 FQGNSA. The V end was cut by 0 bases, the J end by 3 bases, with 12 bases between. Here the CDR3 reads CASSLAVGPANQPQHF. As DNA, the CDR3 is TGTGCCAGCAGCTTAGCCGTGGGGCCAGCCAATCAGCCCCAGCATTTT.

As to this clone: At one end, the junction sequence differs from germline, possibly due to a read error. The CDR3 nucleotides read TGTGCCAGTAGTATGGTCGGGAGCGGGAGAACGGACTTC. Translation: CASSMVGSGRTDF. The chain links TRBV19 to TRBJ2-7, with 8 bases identical to TRBD2. This CDR3 has 13 amino acids. Germline V gene lookup returns CDR1 LNHDA and CDR2 SQIVND (reference sequence).

The chain joins TRBV9 to TRBJ2-1, with TRBD2 as a possible D gene (6 bases). The germline gives CDR1 SGDLS, CDR2 YYNGEE. Trimming stripped 4 bases from V and 7 bases from J, with 15 bases between. This CDR3 is 14 amino acids long. The DNA of the CDR3 is TGTGCCAGCAGCAGGGACTTTTCGCAGAATGAGCAGTTCTTC. Its protein product is CASSRDFSQNEQFF.

The CDR3 DNA reads as TGCGCCAGCAGCCAGTCTACCGGGACAGGGAACGAGCAGTACTTC. Translating gives CASSQSTGTGNEQYF. V and J are TRBV4-1 and TRBJ2-5; 9 positions agree with TRBD1. The DNA end is more similar to TRBJ2-7, so the J call may be wrong. The CDR3 consists of 15 residues. CDR1 is MGHRA and CDR2 is YSYEKL in the germline V gene.

The rearrangement links TRBV4-1 to TRBJ1-5, with D possibly being TRBD1 (5 bases). The CDR3 contains 16 residues. Germline values: CDR1 MGHRA, CDR2 YSYEKL. Trimming removed 4 bases at V and 5 bases at J, with 18 bases between. The CDR3 DNA reads as TGCGCCAGCAGCCGTAATTCAGGGTCGGGCCATCAGCCCCAGCATTTT. Amino acid sequence: CASSRNSGSGHQPQHF.

The chain recombines TRBV10-1 with TRBJ1-2; TRBD1 is a possible D gene (6 bases). There are 9 residues in the CDR3. The germline V gene encodes CDR1 WNHNN and CDR2 SYGVQD (reference sequence). The CDR3 bases are TGCCCCCAGAGGGGGGGCTACACCTTC. It yields the protein CPQRGGYTF.

This rearrangement joins TRBV6-5 to TRBJ2-5; unclear D gene. This CDR3 has 15 amino acids. Germline CDR1 is MNHEY and CDR2 is SVGAGI. V lost 0 bases, J lost 7 bases, and 15 bases lay in between. The CDR3 DNA reads as TGTGCCAGCAGTTACTCGCGCAGCGCCATCGGGACCCAGTACTTC. Protein: CASSYSRSAIGTQYF.

The CDR3 DNA sequence: TGTGCCAGCAGCCAGGGACAGGGCCTATCCGGGGAGCTGTTTTTT. Translated, it gives CASSQGQGLSGELFF. The chain combines TRBV4-2 with TRBJ2-2; 9 bases map to TRBD1. V shed 3 bases and J 6 bases; nucleotides not matched to a gene: 5. The CDR3 extends over 15 amino acids. Germline assignment: CDR1 LGHNA and CDR2 YNFKEQ.

The chain has TRBV7-3 and TRBJ1-2, with TRBD1 matching over 8 bases. This CDR3 is built from 15 residues. The V and J ends lost 2 bases and 4 bases, in that order; junction bases with no gene match: 6. CDR1 is SGHTA, CDR2 FQGTGA, per germline. The CDR3: CASSLDAGGGYGYTF. CDR3 nucleotides: TGTGCCAGCAGCTTAGACGCAGGGGGCGGCTATGGCTACACCTTC. Complete variable domain (other parts from reference TRBV7-3 and TRBJ1-2): GAGVSQTPSNKVTEKGKYVELRCDPISGHTALYWYRQSLGQGPEFLIYFQGTGAADDSGLPNDRFFAVRPEGSVSTLKIQRTERGDSAVYLCASSLDAGGGYGYTFGSGTRLTVV.

The chain uses TRBV28 and TRBJ2-1; 8 bases are a match to TRBD2. Per the germline V gene, CDR1 is MDHEN and CDR2 is SYDVKM. Germline trimming cut 8 bases from V and 4 bases from J; bases unmatched to any gene: 13. The CDR3 runs 16 residues. This CDR3 reads CASSRKGRGEYNEQFF. The CDR3, as DNA: TGTGCCAGCTCCCGGAAGGGGCGGGGGGAATACAATGAGCAGTTCTTC.

J is TRBJ1-1 and V is TRBV28; D might be TRBD1 (6 bases). CDR1 and CDR2 from the germline V gene are MDHEN and SYDVKM. Deletions cut 2 bases from V and 0 bases from J, with 19 bases between. The CDR3 spans 18 residues. As DNA, the CDR3 is TGTGCCAGCAGTTTAAGGGTCAGGGACATTGACTTGAACACTGAAGCTTTCTTT. It yields the protein CASSLRVRDIDLNTEAFF. The full variable domain, rest sourced from reference TRBV28 and TRBJ1-1, is DVKVTQSSRYLVKRTGEKVFLECVQDMDHENMFWYRQDPGLGLRLIYFSYDVKMKEKGDIPEGYSVSREKKERFSLILESASTNQTSMYLCASSLRVRDIDLNTEAFFGQGTRLTVV.

This chain joins TRBV4-1 and TRBJ2-2; 7 bases are a match to TRBD1. Trimming removed 3 bases from V and 3 bases from J; junction bases left unmatched: 7. Germline V gene sequence: CDR1 MGHRA, CDR2 YSYEKL. The CDR3 is 16 residues long. CDR3 sequence (DNA): TGCGCCAGCAGCCAGTGGGGACAGCCTTACACCGGGGAGCTGTTTTTT. It is translated as CASSQWGQPYTGELFF.

The sample holds one count of this clone. The V call is TRBV6-5, the J call TRBJ1-5; no clear D. V was pared by 0 bases and J by 7 bases, with 7 bases between. CDR3 size: 13 residues. Germline loops: CDR1 MNHEY, CDR2 SVGAGI. In nucleotides, the CDR3 is TGTGCCAGCAGTTACTCCCCGGGGCAGCCCCAGCATTTT. This gives the protein CASSYSPGQPQHF.

V usage is TRBV6-6 and J usage is TRBJ2-4; no clear D gene. V lost 5 bases to trimming and J lost 14 bases, with 16 bases between them. CDR1 and CDR2 from the germline V gene are MNHNY and SVGAGI (reference sequence). The CDR3 is made up of 12 amino acids. The CDR3 here is CASSNGGAPKYF. DNA for the CDR3: TGTGCCAGCAGTAACGGCGGCGCCCCAAAGTACTTC.

The J gene is TRBJ2-5, the V gene TRBV16; D is uncertain. The V gene's germline CDR1 is KGHSY and CDR2 FQNENV. This CDR3 region has 13 residues. The germline V and J ends were trimmed by 2 bases and 3 bases, with 7 bases remaining between them. In nucleotides, the CDR3 is TGTGCCAGCAGCCAAGGCGGAGAAGAGACCCAGTACTTC. It codes for CASSQGGEETQYF.

The CDR3 is CASSLFRINQPQHF. The CDR3 region has the DNA TGTGCCAGCAGCTTGTTCAGGATCAATCAGCCCCAGCATTTT. The chain recombines TRBV5-5 with TRBJ1-5; D gene ambiguous. Germline V gene data show CDR1 as SGHKS and CDR2 as YYEKEE (reference sequence). V lost 1 base and J lost 3, with 8 bases in between. The CDR3 is 14 amino acids.

This chain uses TRBV29-1 with TRBJ1-2; D not resolved. This CDR3 has 12 residues. Germline CDR1 is SQVTM and CDR2 is ANQGSEA. The germline V and J ends were trimmed by 1 base and 6 bases, with 9 bases remaining between them. The CDR3 here is CSVEGSGNGYTF. CDR3 DNA sequence: TGCAGCGTTGAAGGGTCGGGGAATGGCTACACCTTC.

The chain carries TRBV7-9 and TRBJ2-5; 9 bases agree with TRBD2. Germline-derived CDR1 and CDR2 are SEHNR and FQNEAQ (reference sequence). The CDR3 extends over 16 amino acids. V gave up 1 base and J gave up 5 bases; unmatched junction bases: 8. CDR3 nucleotides: TGTGCCAGCAGCTTAGGGGCGGGAGGGCCAGATGAGACCCAGTACTTC. Translated: CASSLGAGGPDETQYF.

The J gene is TRBJ2-1, the V gene TRBV5-4, with D unresolved. The CDR3 totals 14 residues. Between the trimmed V and J ends, which lost 3 bases and 5 bases, there was a span of 12 bases. The germline V gene has CDR1 SGHNT and CDR2 YYREEE (reference sequence). As DNA, the CDR3 is TGTGCCAGCAGCTCGATCGGTTCCCACAATGAGCAGTTCTTC. It yields the protein CASSSIGSHNEQFF.

This clone showed up just once. This chain joins TRBV28 and TRBJ2-7, with 8 bases fitting TRBD1. V lost 10 bases and J lost 1; bases outside the gene matches: 6. Germline CDR1 and CDR2: MDHEN and SYDVKM. The CDR3 length is 13 residues. The CDR3 reads CAIIDRGSYEQYF. The CDR3 nucleotides are TGTGCCATAATCGACAGGGGATCCTACGAGCAGTACTTC.

The V call is TRBV6-6, the J call TRBJ1-6; TRBD1 might be the D (5 bases). Trimming shortened V by 7 bases and J by 5 bases, and 12 bases separated the two germline ends. The CDR3 consists of 14 residues. Germline V lookup: CDR1 MNHNY, CDR2 SVGAGI (reference sequence). The CDR3 bases are TGTGCCAGCATCCCACAGGTGAATAATTCACCCCTCCACTTT. This gives the protein CASIPQVNNSPLHF.

The chain employs TRBV9 and TRBJ2-3, with 10 bases matching TRBD2. The CDR3 totals 16 residues. CDR1 and CDR2 (germline): SGDLS, YYNGEE. With 4 bases clipped from V and 4 bases from J, the junction kept 9 bases outside the gene matches. CDR3 nucleotide sequence: TGTGCCAGCAGCCAAGCCGGGACTAGCGCAGCAGATACGCAGTATTTT. Amino acids: CASSQAGTSAADTQYF.